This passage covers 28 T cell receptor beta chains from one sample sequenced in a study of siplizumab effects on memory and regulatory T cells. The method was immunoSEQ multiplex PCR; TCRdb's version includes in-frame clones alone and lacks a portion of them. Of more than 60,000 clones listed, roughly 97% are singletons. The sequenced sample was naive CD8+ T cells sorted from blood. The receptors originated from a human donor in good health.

CDR3 protein: CASSLEGSGNQPQHF. Here the CDR3 DNA reads TGTGCCAGCAGCTTGGAAGGTAGCGGCAATCAGCCCCAGCATTTT. The chain employs TRBV5-6 and TRBJ1-5; no clear D gene. V lost 0 bases, J lost 2 bases, and 9 bases lay in between. This CDR3 contains 15 residues. Germline assignment: CDR1 SGHDT and CDR2 YYEEEE.

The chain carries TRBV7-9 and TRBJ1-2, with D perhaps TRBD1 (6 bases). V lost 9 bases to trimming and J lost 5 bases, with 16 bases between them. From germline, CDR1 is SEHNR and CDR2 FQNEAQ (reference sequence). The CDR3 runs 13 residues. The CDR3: CASELSQGYGYTF. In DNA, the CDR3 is TGTGCCAGTGAGTTATCGCAGGGGTATGGCTACACCTTC.

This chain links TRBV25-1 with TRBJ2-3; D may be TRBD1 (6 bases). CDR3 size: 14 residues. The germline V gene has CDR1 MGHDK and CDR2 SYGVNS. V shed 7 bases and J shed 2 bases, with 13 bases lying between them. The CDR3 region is CASTAKGDTDTQYF. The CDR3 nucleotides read TGTGCCAGCACCGCAAAGGGGGACACAGATACGCAGTATTTT.

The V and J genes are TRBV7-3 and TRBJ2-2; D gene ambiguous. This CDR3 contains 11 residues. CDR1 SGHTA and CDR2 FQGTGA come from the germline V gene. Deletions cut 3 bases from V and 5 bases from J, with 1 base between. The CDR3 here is CASSLTGELFF. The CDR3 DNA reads TGTGCCAGCAGCTTGACCGGGGAGCTGTTTTTT.

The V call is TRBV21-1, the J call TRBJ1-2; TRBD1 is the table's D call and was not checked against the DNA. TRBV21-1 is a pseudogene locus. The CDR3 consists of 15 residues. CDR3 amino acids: CASSKLRGQSYGYTF. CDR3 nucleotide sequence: TGTGCCAGCAGCAAATTAAGGGGACAGTCCTATGGCTACACCTTC.

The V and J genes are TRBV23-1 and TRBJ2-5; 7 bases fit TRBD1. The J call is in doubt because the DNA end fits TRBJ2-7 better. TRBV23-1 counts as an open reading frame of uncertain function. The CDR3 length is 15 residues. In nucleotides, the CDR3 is TGCGCCAGCAGTCAATCGGCGACAGGGAACTACGAGCAGTACTTC. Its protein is CASSQSATGNYEQYF.

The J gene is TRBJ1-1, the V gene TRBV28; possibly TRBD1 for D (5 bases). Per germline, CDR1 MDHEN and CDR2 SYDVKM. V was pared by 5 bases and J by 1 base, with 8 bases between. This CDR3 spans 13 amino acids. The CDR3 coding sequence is TGTGCCAGCAGTCCGGGGGGGAACACTGAAGCTTTCTTT. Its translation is CASSPGGNTEAFF.

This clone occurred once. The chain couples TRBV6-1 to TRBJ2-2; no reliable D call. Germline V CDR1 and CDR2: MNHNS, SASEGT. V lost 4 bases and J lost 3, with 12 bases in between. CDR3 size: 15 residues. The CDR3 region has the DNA TGTGCCAGCAGTGCCCCGGTTTCTGACACCGGGGAGCTGTTTTTT. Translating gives CASSAPVSDTGELFF.

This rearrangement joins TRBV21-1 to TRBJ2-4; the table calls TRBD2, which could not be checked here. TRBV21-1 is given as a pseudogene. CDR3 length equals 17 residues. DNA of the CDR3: TGTGCCAGCAGCAAAGGCCGGGTTCTACTAGCCAAAAACATTCAGTACTTC. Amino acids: CASSKGRVLLAKNIQYF.

CDR3 bases: TGTGCCAGCAGTACGACAGGTTCCCAGGTAGACACCATATATTTT. Translated, it gives CASSTTGSQVDTIYF. J is TRBJ1-3 and V is TRBV27; a possible D gene is TRBD1 (6 bases). The CDR3 contains 15 residues. Germline values: CDR1 MNHEY, CDR2 SMNVEV (reference sequence). V was shortened by 5 bases and J by 8 bases, with 19 bases between the two germline ends.

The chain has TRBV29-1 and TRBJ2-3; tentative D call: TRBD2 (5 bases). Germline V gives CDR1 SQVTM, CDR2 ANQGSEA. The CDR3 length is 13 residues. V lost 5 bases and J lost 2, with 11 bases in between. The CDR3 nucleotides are TGCAGCGTTCCCAGGACTGCCACAGATACGCAGTATTTT. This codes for CSVPRTATDTQYF.

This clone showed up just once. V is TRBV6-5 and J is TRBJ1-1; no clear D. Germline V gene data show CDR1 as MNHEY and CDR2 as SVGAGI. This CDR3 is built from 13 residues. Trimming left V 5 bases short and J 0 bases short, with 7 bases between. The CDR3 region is CASSDQVNTEAFF. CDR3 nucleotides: TGTGCCAGCAGTGATCAGGTGAACACTGAAGCTTTCTTT.

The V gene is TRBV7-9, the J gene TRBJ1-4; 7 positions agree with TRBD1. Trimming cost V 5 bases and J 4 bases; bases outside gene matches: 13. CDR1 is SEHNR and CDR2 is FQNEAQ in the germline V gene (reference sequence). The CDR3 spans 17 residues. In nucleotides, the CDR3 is TGTGCCAGCAGCCCCGGTTTCTTAGGGGGCTTTAATGAAAAACTGTTTTTT. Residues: CASSPGFLGGFNEKLFF.

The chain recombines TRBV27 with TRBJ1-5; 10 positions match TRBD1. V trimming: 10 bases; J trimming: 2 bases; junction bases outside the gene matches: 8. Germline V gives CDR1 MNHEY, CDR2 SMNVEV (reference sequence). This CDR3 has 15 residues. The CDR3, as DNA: TGTGCCATCTCGACAGGGGGCTTTGGCAATCAGCCCCAGCATTTT. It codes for CAISTGGFGNQPQHF.

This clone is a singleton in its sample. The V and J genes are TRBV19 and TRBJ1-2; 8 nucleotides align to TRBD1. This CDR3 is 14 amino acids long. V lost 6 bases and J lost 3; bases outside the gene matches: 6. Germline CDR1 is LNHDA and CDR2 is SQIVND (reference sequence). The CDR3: CASSQTGEDYGYTF. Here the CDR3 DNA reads TGTGCCAGTAGCCAGACAGGGGAGGACTATGGCTACACCTTC.

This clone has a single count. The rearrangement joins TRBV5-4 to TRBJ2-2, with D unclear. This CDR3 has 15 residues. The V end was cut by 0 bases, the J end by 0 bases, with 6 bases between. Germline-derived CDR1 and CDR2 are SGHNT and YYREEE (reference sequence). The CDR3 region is CASSLVLANTGELFF. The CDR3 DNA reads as TGTGCCAGCAGCTTGGTCCTCGCGAACACCGGGGAGCTGTTTTTT.

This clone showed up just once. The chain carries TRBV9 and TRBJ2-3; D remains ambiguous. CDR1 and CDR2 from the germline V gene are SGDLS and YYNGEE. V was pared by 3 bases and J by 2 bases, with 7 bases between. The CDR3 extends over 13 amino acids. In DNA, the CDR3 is TGTGCCAGCAGCGGATCTATCACAGATACGCAGTATTTT. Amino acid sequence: CASSGSITDTQYF.

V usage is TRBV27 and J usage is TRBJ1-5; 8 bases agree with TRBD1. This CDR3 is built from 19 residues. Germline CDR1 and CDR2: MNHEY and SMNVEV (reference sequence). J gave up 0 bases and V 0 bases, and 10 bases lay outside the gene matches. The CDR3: CASSLSPTGDLYSNQPQHF. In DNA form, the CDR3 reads TGTGCCAGCAGTTTATCCCCGACAGGGGACCTTTATAGCAATCAGCCCCAGCATTTT.

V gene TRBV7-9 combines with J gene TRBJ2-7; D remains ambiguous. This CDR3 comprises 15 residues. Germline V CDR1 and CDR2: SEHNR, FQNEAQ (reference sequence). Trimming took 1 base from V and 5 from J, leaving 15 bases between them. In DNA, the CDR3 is TGTGCCAGCAGCTTAGGCACGGCGCTGGGTAACGAGCAGTACTTC. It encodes CASSLGTALGNEQYF.

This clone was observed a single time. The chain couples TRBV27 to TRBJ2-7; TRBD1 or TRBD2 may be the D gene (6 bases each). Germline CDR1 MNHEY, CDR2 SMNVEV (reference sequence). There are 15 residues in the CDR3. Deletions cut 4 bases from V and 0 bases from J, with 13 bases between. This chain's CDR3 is CASSWGAGSSYEQYF. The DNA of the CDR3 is TGTGCCAGCAGTTGGGGGGCAGGGAGCTCCTACGAGCAGTACTTC.

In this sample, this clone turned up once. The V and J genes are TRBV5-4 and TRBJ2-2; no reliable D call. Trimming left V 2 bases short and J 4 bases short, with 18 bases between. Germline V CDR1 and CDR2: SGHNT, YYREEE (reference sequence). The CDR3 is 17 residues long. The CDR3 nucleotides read TGTGCCAGCAGCTTTTTATTAGAAGGGCCAGGCACCGGGGAGCTGTTTTTT. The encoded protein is CASSFLLEGPGTGELFF.

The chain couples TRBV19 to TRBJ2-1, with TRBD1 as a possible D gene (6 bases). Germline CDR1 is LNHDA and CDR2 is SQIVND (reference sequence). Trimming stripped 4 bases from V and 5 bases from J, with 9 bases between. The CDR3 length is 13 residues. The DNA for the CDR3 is TGTGCCAGTAGTAGAGACAGGAACAATGAGCAGTTCTTC. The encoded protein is CASSRDRNNEQFF.

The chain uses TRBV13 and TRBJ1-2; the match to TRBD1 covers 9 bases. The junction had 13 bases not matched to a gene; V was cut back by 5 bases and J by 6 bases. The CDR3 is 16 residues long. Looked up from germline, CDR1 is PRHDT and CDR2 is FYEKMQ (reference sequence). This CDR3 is CASSLETGGSADGYTF. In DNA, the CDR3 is TGTGCCAGCAGCCTAGAAACAGGGGGCTCTGCGGATGGCTACACCTTC.

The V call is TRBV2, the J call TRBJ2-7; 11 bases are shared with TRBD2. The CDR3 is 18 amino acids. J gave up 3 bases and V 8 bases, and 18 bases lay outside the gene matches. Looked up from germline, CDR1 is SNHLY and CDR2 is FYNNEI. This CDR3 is CASSFLTKTSGDIYEQYF. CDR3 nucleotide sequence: TGTGCCAGCTCCTTTCTCACCAAGACTAGCGGGGACATCTACGAGCAGTACTTC.

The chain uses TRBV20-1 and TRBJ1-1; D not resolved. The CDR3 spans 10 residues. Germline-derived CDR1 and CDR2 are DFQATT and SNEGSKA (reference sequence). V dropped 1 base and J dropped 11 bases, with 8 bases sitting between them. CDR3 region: CSARATGAFF. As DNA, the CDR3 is TGCAGTGCTAGAGCGACGGGGGCTTTCTTT.

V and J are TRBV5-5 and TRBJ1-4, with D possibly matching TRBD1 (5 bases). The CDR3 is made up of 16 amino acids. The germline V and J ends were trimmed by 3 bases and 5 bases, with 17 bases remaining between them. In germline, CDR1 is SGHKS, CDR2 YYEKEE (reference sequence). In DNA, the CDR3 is TGTGCCAGCAGCTATAGCGGGGGTCCGACGAATGAAAAACTGTTTTTT. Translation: CASSYSGGPTNEKLFF.

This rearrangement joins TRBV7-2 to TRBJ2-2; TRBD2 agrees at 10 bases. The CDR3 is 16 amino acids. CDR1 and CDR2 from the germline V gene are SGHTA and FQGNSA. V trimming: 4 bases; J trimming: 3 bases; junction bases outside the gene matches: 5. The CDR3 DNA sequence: TGTGCCAGCAGCTCTAGCGGGGGCCTGTACACCGGGGAGCTGTTTTTT. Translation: CASSSSGGLYTGELFF.

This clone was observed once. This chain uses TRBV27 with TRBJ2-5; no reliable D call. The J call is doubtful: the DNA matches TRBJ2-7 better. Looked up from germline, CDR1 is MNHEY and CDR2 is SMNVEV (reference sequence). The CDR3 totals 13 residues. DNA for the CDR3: TGTGCCAGCAGCCAGTCAGCTTGGAACGAGCAGTACTTC. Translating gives CASSQSAWNEQYF.